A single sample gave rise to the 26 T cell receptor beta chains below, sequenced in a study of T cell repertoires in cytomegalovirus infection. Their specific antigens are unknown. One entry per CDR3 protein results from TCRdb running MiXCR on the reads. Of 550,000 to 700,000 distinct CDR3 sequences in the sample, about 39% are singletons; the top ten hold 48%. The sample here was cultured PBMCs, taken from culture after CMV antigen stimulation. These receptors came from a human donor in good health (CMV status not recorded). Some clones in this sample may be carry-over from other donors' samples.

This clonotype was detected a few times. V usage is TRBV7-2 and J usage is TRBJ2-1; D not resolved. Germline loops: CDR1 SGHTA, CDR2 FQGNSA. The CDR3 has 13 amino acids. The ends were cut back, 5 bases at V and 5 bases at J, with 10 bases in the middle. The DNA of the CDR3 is TGTGCCAGCAGCGAACATACCGACAATGAGCAGTTCTTC. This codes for CASSEHTDNEQFF.

CDR3 region: CSASPRAGAVDQPQHF. Here the CDR3 DNA reads TGCAGTGCTAGCCCCAGGGCCGGGGCGGTCGATCAGCCCCAGCATTTT. This sequence joins TRBV20-1 and TRBJ1-5; D is possibly TRBD1 (5 bases). The CDR3 covers 16 residues. Trimming cost V 3 bases and J 5 bases, with 20 bases left between them. Germline loops: CDR1 DFQATT, CDR2 SNEGSKA (reference sequence).

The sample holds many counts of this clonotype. The CDR3 protein is CASSTDSGYYEQYF. In nucleotides, the CDR3 is TGTGCCAGCAGTACCGACTCCGGATACTACGAGCAGTACTTC. The V and J genes are TRBV12-3 or TRBV12-4 and TRBJ2-7; D ambiguous. V lost 5 bases and J 3 bases, leaving 14 bases between the germline ends. The CDR3 consists of 14 residues.

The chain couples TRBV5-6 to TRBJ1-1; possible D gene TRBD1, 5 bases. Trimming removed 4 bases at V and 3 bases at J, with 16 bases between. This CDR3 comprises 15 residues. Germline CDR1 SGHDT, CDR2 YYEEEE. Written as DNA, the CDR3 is TGTGCCAGCAGCGACAACAGGATTTACGACACTGAAGCTTTCTTT. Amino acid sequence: CASSDNRIYDTEAFF.

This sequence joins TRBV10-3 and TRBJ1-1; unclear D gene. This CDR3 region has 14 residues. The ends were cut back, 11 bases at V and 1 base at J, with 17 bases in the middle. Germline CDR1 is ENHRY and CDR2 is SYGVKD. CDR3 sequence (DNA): TGTGCCTCCTCGATGGGTTTTGGGAACACTGAAGCTTTCTTT. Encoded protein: CASSMGFGNTEAFF.

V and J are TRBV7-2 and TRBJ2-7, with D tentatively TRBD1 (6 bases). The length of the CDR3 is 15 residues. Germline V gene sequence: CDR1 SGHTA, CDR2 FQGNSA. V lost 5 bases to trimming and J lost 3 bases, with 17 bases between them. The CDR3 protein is CASSPLAQGIYEQYF. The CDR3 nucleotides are TGTGCCAGCAGCCCATTAGCACAGGGAATCTACGAGCAGTACTTC.

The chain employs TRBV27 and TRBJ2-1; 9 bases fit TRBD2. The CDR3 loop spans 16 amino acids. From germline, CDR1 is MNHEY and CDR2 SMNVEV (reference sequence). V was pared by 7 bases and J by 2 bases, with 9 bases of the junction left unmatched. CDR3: CASIKRLAETYNEQFF. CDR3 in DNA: TGTGCCAGCATTAAAAGACTAGCGGAAACCTACAATGAGCAGTTCTTC.

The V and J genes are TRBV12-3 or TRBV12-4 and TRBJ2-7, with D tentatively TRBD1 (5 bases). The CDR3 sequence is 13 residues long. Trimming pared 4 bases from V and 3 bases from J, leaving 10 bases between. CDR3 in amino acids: CASSSGPRYEQYF. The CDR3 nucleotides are TGTGCCAGCAGTTCAGGGCCTCGCTACGAGCAGTACTTC.

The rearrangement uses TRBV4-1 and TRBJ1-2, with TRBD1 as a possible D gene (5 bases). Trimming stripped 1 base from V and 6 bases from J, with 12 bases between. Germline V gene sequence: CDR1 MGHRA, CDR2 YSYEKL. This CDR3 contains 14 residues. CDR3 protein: CASSQGARVHGYTF. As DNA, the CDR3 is TGCGCCAGCAGCCAAGGAGCCAGGGTCCATGGCTACACCTTC.

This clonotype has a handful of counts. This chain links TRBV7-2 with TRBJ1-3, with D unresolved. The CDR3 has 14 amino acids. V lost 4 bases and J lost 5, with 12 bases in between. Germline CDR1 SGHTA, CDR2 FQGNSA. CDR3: CASSSRVERNTIYF. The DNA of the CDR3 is TGTGCCAGCAGCTCCCGGGTAGAACGAAACACCATATATTTT.

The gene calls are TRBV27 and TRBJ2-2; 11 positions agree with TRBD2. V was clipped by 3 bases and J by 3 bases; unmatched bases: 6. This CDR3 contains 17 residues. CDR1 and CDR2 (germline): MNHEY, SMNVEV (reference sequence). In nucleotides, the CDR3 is TGTGCCAGCAGTTTCTTTCGGACTAGCGGGCACACCGGGGAGCTGTTTTTT. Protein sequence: CASSFFRTSGHTGELFF.

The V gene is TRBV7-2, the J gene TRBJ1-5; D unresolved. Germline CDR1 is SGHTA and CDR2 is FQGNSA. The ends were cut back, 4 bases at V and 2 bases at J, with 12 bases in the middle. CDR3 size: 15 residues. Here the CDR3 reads CASSSGKAGNQPQHF. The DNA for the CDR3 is TGTGCCAGCAGCTCTGGTAAGGCCGGCAATCAGCCCCAGCATTTT.

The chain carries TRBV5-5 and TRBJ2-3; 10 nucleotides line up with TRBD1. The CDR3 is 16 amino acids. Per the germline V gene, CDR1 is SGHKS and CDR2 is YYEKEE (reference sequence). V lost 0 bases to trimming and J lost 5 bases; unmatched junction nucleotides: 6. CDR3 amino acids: CASSLGDRGRVDTQYF. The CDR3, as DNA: TGTGCCAGCAGCTTGGGGGACAGGGGCCGGGTAGATACGCAGTATTTT.

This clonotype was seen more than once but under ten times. The CDR3 loop is CASSLVGSHQPQHF. CDR3 sequence (DNA): TGTGCCAGCAGTTTGGTGGGGTCCCATCAGCCCCAGCATTTT. The genes are TRBV28 and TRBJ1-5; the D is unclear. Germline assignment: CDR1 MDHEN and CDR2 SYDVKM. V was trimmed by 3 bases and J by 5 bases, leaving 11 bases between them. CDR3 size: 14 residues.

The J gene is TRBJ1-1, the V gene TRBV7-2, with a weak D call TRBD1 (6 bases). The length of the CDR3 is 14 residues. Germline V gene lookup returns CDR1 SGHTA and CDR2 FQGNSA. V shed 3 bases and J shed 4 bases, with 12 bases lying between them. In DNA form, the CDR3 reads TGTGCCAGCAGCTTGTTACAGGGTAGCACTGAAGCTTTCTTT. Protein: CASSLLQGSTEAFF.

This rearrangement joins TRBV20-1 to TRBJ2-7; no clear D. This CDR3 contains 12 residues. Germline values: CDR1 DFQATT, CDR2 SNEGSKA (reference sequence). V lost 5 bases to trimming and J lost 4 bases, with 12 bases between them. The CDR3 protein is CSAFRGTYEQYF. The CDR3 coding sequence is TGCAGTGCTTTTCGAGGCACGTACGAGCAGTACTTC.

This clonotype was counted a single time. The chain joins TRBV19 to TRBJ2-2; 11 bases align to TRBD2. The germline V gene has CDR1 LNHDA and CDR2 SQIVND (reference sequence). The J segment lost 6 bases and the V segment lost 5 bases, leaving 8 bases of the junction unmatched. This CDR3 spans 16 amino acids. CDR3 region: CASSSSGRLISGELFF. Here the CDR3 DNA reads TGTGCCAGTAGTTCTAGCGGGAGGCTTATCTCCGGGGAGCTGTTTTTT.

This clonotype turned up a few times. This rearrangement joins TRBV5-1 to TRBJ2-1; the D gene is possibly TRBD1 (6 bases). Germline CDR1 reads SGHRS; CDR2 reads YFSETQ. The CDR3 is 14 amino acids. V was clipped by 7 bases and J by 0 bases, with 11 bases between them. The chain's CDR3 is CASGTQSSYNEQFF. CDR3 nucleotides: TGCGCCAGCGGGACACAAAGCTCCTACAATGAGCAGTTCTTC.

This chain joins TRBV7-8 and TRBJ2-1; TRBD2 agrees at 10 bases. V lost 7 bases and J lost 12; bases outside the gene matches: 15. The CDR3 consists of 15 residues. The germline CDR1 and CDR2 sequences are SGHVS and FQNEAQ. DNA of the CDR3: TGTGCCAGCAACTCAGGAGCGGGAGGGGAGTCGAGGCAGTTCTTC. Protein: CASNSGAGGESRQFF. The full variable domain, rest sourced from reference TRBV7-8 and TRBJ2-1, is GAGVSQSPRYKVAKRGQDVALRCDPISGHVSLFWYQQALGQGPEFLTYFQNEAQLDKSGLPSDRFFAERPEGSVSTLKIQRTQQEDSAVYLCASNSGAGGESRQFFGPGTRLTVL.

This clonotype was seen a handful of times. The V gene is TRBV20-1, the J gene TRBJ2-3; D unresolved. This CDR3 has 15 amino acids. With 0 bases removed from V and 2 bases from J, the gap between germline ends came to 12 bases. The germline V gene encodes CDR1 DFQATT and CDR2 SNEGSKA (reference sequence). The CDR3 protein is CSARDIQQDTDTQYF. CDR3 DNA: TGCAGTGCTAGAGATATACAGCAGGACACAGATACGCAGTATTTT.

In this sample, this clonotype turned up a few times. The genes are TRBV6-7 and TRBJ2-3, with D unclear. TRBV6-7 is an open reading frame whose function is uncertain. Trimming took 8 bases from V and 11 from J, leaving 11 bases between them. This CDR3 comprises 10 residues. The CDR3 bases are TGTGCCAGCGGCTCCATGAGGCAGTATTTT. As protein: CASGSMRQYF.

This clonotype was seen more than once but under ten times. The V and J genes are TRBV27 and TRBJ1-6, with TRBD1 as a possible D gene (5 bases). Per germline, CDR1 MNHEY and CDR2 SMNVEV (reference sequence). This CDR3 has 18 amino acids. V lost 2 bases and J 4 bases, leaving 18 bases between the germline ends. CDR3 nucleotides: TGTGCCAGCAGTTTAGGTCATCCGGGACCGAGTTATAATTCACCCCTCCACTTT. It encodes CASSLGHPGPSYNSPLHF.

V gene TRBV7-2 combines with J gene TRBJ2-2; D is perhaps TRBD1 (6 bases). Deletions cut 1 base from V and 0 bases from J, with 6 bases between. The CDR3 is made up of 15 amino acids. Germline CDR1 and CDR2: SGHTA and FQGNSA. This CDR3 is CASSLDRANTGELFF. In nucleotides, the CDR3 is TGTGCCAGCAGCTTAGACAGGGCGAACACCGGGGAGCTGTTTTTT.

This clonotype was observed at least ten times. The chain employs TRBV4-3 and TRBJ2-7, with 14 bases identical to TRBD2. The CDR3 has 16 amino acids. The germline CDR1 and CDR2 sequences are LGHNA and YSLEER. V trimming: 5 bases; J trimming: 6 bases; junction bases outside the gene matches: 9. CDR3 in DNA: TGCGCCAGCAGCAGGGAGACTAGCGGGAGGGCCGGCGAGCAGTACTTC. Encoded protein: CASSRETSGRAGEQYF.

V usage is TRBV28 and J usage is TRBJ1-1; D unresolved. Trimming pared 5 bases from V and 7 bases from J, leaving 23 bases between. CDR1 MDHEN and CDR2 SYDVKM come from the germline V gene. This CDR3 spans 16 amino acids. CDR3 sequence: CASSASYTGPEGEAFF. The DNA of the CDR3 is TGTGCCAGCAGTGCATCGTATACCGGGCCAGAGGGTGAAGCTTTCTTT. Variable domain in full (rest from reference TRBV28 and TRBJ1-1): DVKVTQSSRYLVKRTGEKVFLECVQDMDHENMFWYRQDPGLGLRLIYFSYDVKMKEKGDIPEGYSVSREKKERFSLILESASTNQTSMYLCASSASYTGPEGEAFFGQGTRLTVV.

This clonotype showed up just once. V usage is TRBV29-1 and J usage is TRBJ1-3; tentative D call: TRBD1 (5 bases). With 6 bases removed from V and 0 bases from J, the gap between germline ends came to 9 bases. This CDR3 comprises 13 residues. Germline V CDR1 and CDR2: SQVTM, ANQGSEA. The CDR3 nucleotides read TGCAGCGTACTTACAGGCTCTGGAAACACCATATATTTT. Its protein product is CSVLTGSGNTIYF.